Each of the 25 T cell receptor beta chains below was sequenced from the same sample in a study of T cell repertoires in cytomegalovirus infection (dated by TCRdb to between 2018 and 2020). The sample was run on an Illumina HiSeq 1500. The public reads were reprocessed in TCRdb via fastp at Q25 and MiXCR, keeping in-frame beta chains. A single entry per CDR3 protein holds the most common genes and DNA from its merged rows. The sample records 200,000 to 300,000 distinct CDR3 sequences, roughly 13% of which are singletons. The leading ten clones occupy 8.5% to 9% of the sample. The sample comprised PBMCs. The receptors shown here come from a human donor in good health (CMV status not recorded). Some clones in this sample may be carry-over from other donors' samples.

This clonotype was counted only a few times. This chain joins TRBV2 and TRBJ1-5, with a possible D match to TRBD1 (6 bases). Germline V lookup: CDR1 SNHLY, CDR2 FYNNEI. Trimming stripped 5 bases from V and 7 bases from J, with 18 bases between. The CDR3 contains 15 residues. The CDR3 protein is CASSRIVGQGQPQHF. The CDR3 coding sequence is TGTGCCAGCAGTCGAATCGTGGGGCAGGGGCAGCCCCAGCATTTT.

Ten or more counts support this clonotype. The rearrangement uses TRBV23-1 and TRBJ1-3, with TRBD1 matching over 9 bases. TRBV23-1 is placed among ORFs of uncertain function. Losses at the gene ends were 2 bases for V and 0 bases for J; bases not matched to a gene: 14. The CDR3 length is 20 residues. The CDR3 here is CASSQGGRTGGEPSGNTIYF. CDR3 bases: TGCGCCAGCAGTCAAGGGGGGAGAACAGGGGGCGAGCCCTCTGGAAACACCATATATTTT.

The sample holds many counts of this clonotype. This chain connects TRBV4-1 to TRBJ1-1; the D is unclear. Trimming stripped 1 base from V and 2 bases from J, with 17 bases between. In germline, CDR1 is MGHRA, CDR2 YSYEKL. The CDR3 has 17 residues. Here the CDR3 DNA reads TGCGCCAGCAGCCAAGTCTGGACCTTACCCCAAAACACTGAAGCTTTCTTT. It specifies CASSQVWTLPQNTEAFF.

This chain uses TRBV2 with TRBJ2-2, with D perhaps matching TRBD1 or TRBD2 (6 bases each). Germline CDR1 reads SNHLY; CDR2 reads FYNNEI. V was cut by 4 bases and J by 4 bases, with 10 bases left in between. The CDR3 runs to 14 residues. The CDR3 DNA reads as TGTGCCAGCAGTGTGAGGGGGGCCACCGGGGAGCTGTTTTTT. It translates to CASSVRGATGELFF. The full variable domain, completed using reference TRBV2 and TRBJ2-2, is EPEVTQTPSHQVTQMGQEVILRCVPISNHLYFYWYRQILGQKVEFLVSFYNNEISEKSEIFDDQFSVERPDGSNFTLKIRSTKLEDSAMYFCASSVRGATGELFFGEGSRLTVL.

This clonotype was counted ten times or more. The rearrangement links TRBV7-2 to TRBJ2-3; weak D call: TRBD1 (8 bases). Germline V CDR1 and CDR2: SGHTA, FQGNSA. V was clipped by 8 bases and J by 5 bases, with 26 bases between them. This CDR3 region has 17 residues. DNA of the CDR3: TGTGCCAGCTGTAGCGGGCCAGGGGGCGATTGGAGAGATACGCAGTATTTT. Translation gives CASCSGPGGDWRDTQYF.

This clonotype came up a few times. The rearrangement links TRBV6-5 to TRBJ1-4, with D hard to call. The germline gives CDR1 MNHEY, CDR2 SVGAGI. The CDR3 runs to 15 residues. With 6 bases removed from V and 8 bases from J, the gap between germline ends came to 19 bases. The CDR3 region is CASRPLGLPLEKLFF. The CDR3 DNA reads TGTGCCAGCAGGCCTCTGGGCCTCCCGTTGGAAAAACTGTTTTTT.

This clonotype showed up many times. J is TRBJ2-5 and V is TRBV11-2, with 8 positions matching TRBD2. Losses at the gene ends were 4 bases for V and 0 bases for J; bases not matched to a gene: 13. This CDR3 is built from 18 residues. The germline V gene has CDR1 SGHAT and CDR2 FQNNGV. The CDR3, as DNA: TGTGCCAGCAGCTCCCCCAGTAGCGGGGAGTTTTACCAAGAGACCCAGTACTTC. It translates to CASSSPSSGEFYQETQYF.

This clonotype was counted many times. At one boundary the junction diverges from the germline segment, which might be a read error. The rearrangement uses TRBV19 and TRBJ1-1; D is ambiguous. CDR3 length: 14 amino acids. Germline CDR1 reads LNHDA; CDR2 reads SQIVND (reference sequence). This CDR3 reads CASSIAGLNAEAFF. The CDR3 region has the DNA TGTGCCAGTAGTATAGCGGGGTTGAACGCTGAAGCTTTCTTT.

This clonotype was seen a handful of times. The V gene is TRBV14, the J gene TRBJ2-7, with D unclear. Germline CDR1 reads SGHDN; CDR2 reads FVKESK. V was pared by 3 bases and J by 0 bases, with 9 bases between. This CDR3 spans 14 amino acids. The CDR3 loop reads CASSQHLVSYEQYF. The CDR3 coding sequence is TGTGCCAGCAGCCAGCATTTAGTCTCCTACGAGCAGTACTTC.

The J gene is TRBJ2-2, the V gene TRBV7-9; D not certain. The CDR3 spans 14 residues. Trimming removed 3 bases from V and 0 bases from J, with 5 bases in between. Germline loops: CDR1 SEHNR, CDR2 FQNEAQ (reference sequence). CDR3 nucleotides: TGTGCCAGCAGCTTCTCCACGAACACCGGGGAGCTGTTTTTT. Amino acid sequence: CASSFSTNTGELFF.

This rearrangement joins TRBV27 to TRBJ1-5, with D hard to call. Germline values: CDR1 MNHEY, CDR2 SMNVEV (reference sequence). The CDR3 spans 14 residues. Trimming shortened V by 6 bases and J by 1 base, and 10 bases separated the two germline ends. The CDR3 DNA reads TGTGCCAGCAGGGGCGCTTTCAGCAATCAGCCCCAGCATTTT. Translation gives CASRGAFSNQPQHF.

This clonotype was detected ten times or more. The chain recombines TRBV28 with TRBJ1-5, with D hard to call. The CDR3 totals 14 residues. The V end was cut by 6 bases, the J end by 9 bases, with 18 bases between. Germline loops: CDR1 MDHEN, CDR2 SYDVKM. The CDR3 region is CASSRGPSIWPQHF. Written as DNA, the CDR3 is TGTGCCAGCAGCCGTGGTCCCAGTATATGGCCCCAGCATTTT.

The rearrangement links TRBV7-6 to TRBJ2-7; D could derive from TRBD1 or TRBD2 (6 bases each). V lost 5 bases and J lost 2, with 22 bases in between. The CDR3 extends over 17 amino acids. The germline gives CDR1 SGHVS, CDR2 FNYEAQ. Here the CDR3 reads CASSPFNSGARTYEQYF. DNA of the CDR3: TGTGCCAGCAGCCCATTCAACTCGGGGGCAAGGACCTACGAGCAGTACTTC.

The chain combines TRBV20-1 with TRBJ1-5; D is unclear. The CDR3 has 15 residues. Germline V gene sequence: CDR1 DFQATT, CDR2 SNEGSKA (reference sequence). V was trimmed by 6 bases and J by 6 bases, leaving 21 bases between them. CDR3 sequence: CSAPNSDKTLQPQHF. The CDR3 region has the DNA TGCAGTGCCCCGAATTCCGACAAGACCCTTCAGCCCCAGCATTTT.

The chain employs TRBV15 and TRBJ2-7; 7 bases align to TRBD1. Germline V CDR1 and CDR2: LNHNV, YYDKDF (reference sequence). This CDR3 contains 14 residues. Trimming removed 1 base from V and 5 bases from J; junction bases left unmatched: 5. CDR3 nucleotides: TGTGCCACCAGCAGAGTCCCCGGACAGGACGAGCAGTACTTC. Amino acid sequence: CATSRVPGQDEQYF.

The chain joins TRBV29-1 to TRBJ2-7; D call uncertain. Germline V CDR1 and CDR2: SQVTM, ANQGSEA. Trimming shortened V by 0 bases and J by 6 bases, and 9 bases separated the two germline ends. The CDR3 contains 12 residues. The CDR3 loop is CSVEDLRAEQYF. The CDR3 DNA reads as TGCAGCGTTGAAGATCTAAGGGCCGAGCAGTACTTC.

This clonotype was detected only a few times. The chain couples TRBV20-1 to TRBJ1-1; D unclear. Per germline, CDR1 DFQATT and CDR2 SNEGSKA (reference sequence). V was clipped by 5 bases and J by 4 bases, with 17 bases between them. This CDR3 is 14 amino acids long. In DNA form, the CDR3 reads TGCAGTGCTGGCCTTTCCGGGGTCTTCACTGAAGCTTTCTTT. This codes for CSAGLSGVFTEAFF.

The sample holds a few counts of this clonotype. The V and J genes are TRBV20-1 and TRBJ2-7; 7 nucleotides agree with TRBD1. The CDR3 contains 12 residues. V dropped 6 bases and J dropped 1; count of bases not matched to a gene: 3. Germline CDR1 reads DFQATT; CDR2 reads SNEGSKA (reference sequence). Here the CDR3 reads CSAMGQSYEQYF. CDR3 in DNA: TGCAGTGCAATGGGACAGTCCTACGAGCAGTACTTC.

This clonotype appeared many times. As DNA, the CDR3 is TGTGCCAGCAGTTCGCCTGGGACTGCGAACACTGAAGCTTTCTTT. It translates to CASSSPGTANTEAFF. This sequence joins TRBV7-7 and TRBJ1-1, with TRBD1 as a possible D gene (5 bases). Germline CDR1 is SSHAT and CDR2 is FNYEAQ (reference sequence). Trimming cost V 6 bases and J 1 base, with 15 bases left between them. The CDR3 runs to 15 residues.

Comment on this clonotype: One base away lies a much larger clone, so this may be a sequencing read error. CDR3 protein: CASSHGQGPYGQYF. The CDR3 coding sequence is TGTGCCAGCAGCCACGGACAGGGTCCCTACGGGCAGTACTTC. V usage is TRBV7-6 and J usage is TRBJ2-7, with 8 bases fitting TRBD1. The CDR3 length is 14 residues. Germline CDR1 reads SGHVS; CDR2 reads FNYEAQ. Looking up the rest from reference TRBV7-6 and TRBJ2-7 gives the full variable domain: GAGVSQSPRYKVTKRGQDVALRCDPISGHVSLYWYRQALGQGPEFLTYFNYEAQQDKSGLPNDRFSAERPEGSISTLTIQRTEQRDSAMYRCASSHGQGPYGQYFGPGTRLTVT.

This clonotype was seen repeatedly, ten times or more. The V call is TRBV7-2, the J call TRBJ2-1; tentative D call: TRBD2 (6 bases). The V end was cut by 4 bases, the J end by 4 bases, with 20 bases between. Looked up from germline, CDR1 is SGHTA and CDR2 is FQGNSA. This CDR3 is 17 amino acids long. CDR3 DNA sequence: TGTGCCAGCAGCTCCCCCCCGGACTATCAGGGTTACAATGAGCAGTTCTTC. Translating gives CASSSPPDYQGYNEQFF.

This clonotype was observed a single time. CDR3 coding DNA: TGCAGCGTTGACCGACCGCGTTACAATGAGCAGTTCTTC. It specifies CSVDRPRYNEQFF. This rearrangement joins TRBV29-1 to TRBJ2-1; no clear D. V lost 3 bases to trimming and J lost 4 bases, with 10 bases between them. Per germline, CDR1 SQVTM and CDR2 ANQGSEA. CDR3 size: 13 residues.

This clonotype was observed a few times. The chain links TRBV28 to TRBJ2-5, with D perhaps assigned TRBD1 or TRBD2 (5 bases each). V gave up 3 bases and J gave up 5 bases, with 19 bases separating them. This CDR3 has 16 amino acids. CDR1 is MDHEN and CDR2 is SYDVKM in the germline V gene. The CDR3 here is CASSFRPGGRRETQYF. The CDR3 DNA is TGTGCCAGCAGTTTCCGTCCTGGGGGTCGGAGGGAGACCCAGTACTTC. Using reference TRBV28 and TRBJ2-5 for the parts outside the CDR3, the full variable domain is DVKVTQSSRYLVKRTGEKVFLECVQDMDHENMFWYRQDPGLGLRLIYFSYDVKMKEKGDIPEGYSVSREKKERFSLILESASTNQTSMYLCASSFRPGGRRETQYFGPGTRLLVL.

This clonotype was recorded many times. The chain is built from TRBV6-4 and TRBJ2-5; 11 nucleotides match TRBD2. The length of the CDR3 is 21 residues. The trim removed 0 bases at V and 5 bases at J, leaving 20 bases unmatched. The germline V gene encodes CDR1 MRHNA and CDR2 SNTAGT. The CDR3 loop reads CASSDSNSGRACASNSETQYF. CDR3 DNA: TGTGCCAGCAGTGACTCGAATAGCGGGAGGGCCTGCGCGTCCAACTCGGAGACCCAGTACTTC.

The sample holds many counts of this clonotype. The genes are TRBV7-3 and TRBJ2-1, with 9 bases matching TRBD2. The V and J ends lost 5 bases and 4 bases, in that order; junction bases with no gene match: 9. The CDR3 runs 16 residues. Per the germline V gene, CDR1 is SGHTA and CDR2 is FQGTGA. The CDR3 DNA reads as TGTGCCAGCAGCGCCCCGGGAAGCGGGAGGTACAATGAGCAGTTCTTC. The encoded protein is CASSAPGSGRYNEQFF.